This T cell receptor (beta chain) stems from a study of regulatory T cells in long-lasting Graves disease (dated by TCRdb to 2020 to 2023). Notes on the research overall: Patients with newly diagnosed Graves' disease had been on antithyroid drugs for under 3 months. Peripheral blood TCR sequencing and RNA sequencing compared persistent Graves' disease patients with newly diagnosed Graves' disease patients. The study took place in China and was registered as a clinical trial. A total of around 35 samples underwent TCR sequencing, from 13 patients with persistent Graves' disease and roughly 20 patients with newly diagnosed Graves' disease. Points the paper makes about the study in general: Persistent Graves' disease patients showed lower TCR Shannon entropy and fewer highly expanded clones than newly diagnosed patients, suggesting clonal expansion. The authors acknowledged the small sample size as a limitation that may reduce accuracy. A larger number of public clonotypes was shared among persistent patients (2,741) than among newly diagnosed patients (around 890). The study examined only peripheral blood because the primary lesion, thyroid tissue, could not be accessed. Persistent disease showed preferential use of TRBV28, TRBJ1-2 and TRBJ2-5, whereas newly diagnosed disease favored TRBV20-1 and TRBJ2-1. Only the TCR beta chain was sequenced and analyzed.

This clonotype was picked up many times. Its cognate antigen has yet to be identified. Nothing much larger sits one base from this clone, and base qualities are not available. Preparation of the library involved multiplex PCR. Sequencing relied on an Illumina HiSeq 4000. TCR beta libraries were built with iRepertoire HTBI primers and Arm-PCR amplification of CDR3 regions. Gel purification was performed on PCR products prior to sequencing. The study's own analysis went as follows. A total of fewer than 65 TRBV and approximately 15 TRBJ segments were identified across samples and were used for gene usage analysis of CDR3 amino acid clonotypes. Filtered high-quality paired reads were merged into contigs using COPE and FqMerger. BLAST was used to align contigs to IMGT TRBV, TRBD and TRBJ reference genes, with CDR3 defined following IMGT. Highly expanded clones were defined as clonotypes with a frequency above 0.1%. Repertoire diversity was measured by Shannon entropy, and V-J evenness by the Gini coefficient. A clonotype was considered public if more than one individual shared it. TCRdb ran its own pipeline on the public reads, namely fastp trimming at Q25 and MiXCR clone calling, and kept in-frame beta chains. Rows matching on CDR3 protein sequence are summarized as one entry with the most common DNA and genes. The V and J calls follow TCRdb's processing rather than the paper's. This sample comprises 400,000 to 500,000 distinct CDR3 sequences, approximately 16% of them detected only once. About 23% of the sample comes from the top ten.

CDR1 SGHAT and CDR2 FQNNGV are derived from the germline V gene. The germline ends are 10 bases apart after V is trimmed by 0 bases and J by 5 bases. The CDR3, from cysteine to phenylalanine, totals 14 residues. The only DNA kept is the CDR3, 42 bases in frame from the first base. Interpreted using the paper, the time point label stands for: newly diagnosed GD, antithyroid drugs for less than 3 months. For both TCR sequencing and RNA sequencing, RNA was extracted from PBMCs using TRIzol. The diagnosis of Graves' disease was made according to American Thyroid Association guidelines. Patients were recruited from an endocrinology department in Xi'an, China. Each patient gave around 9 milliliters of peripheral blood, collected in an EDTA anticoagulant tube. PBMCs were isolated by Ficoll Paque Plus density gradient separation without further T cell sorting. An Agilent 2100 Bioanalyzer and agarose gel were used to check RNA quality, while a NanoDrop 2000 measured RNA concentration.

This sample also belongs to another study, concerning T cells in Graves' hyperthyroidism and ophthalmopathy. Taken from the second paper: A patient counted as having stable Graves' hyperthyroidism if no progression to ophthalmopathy occurred over 18 months of follow-up. Hyperthyroidism patients were aged 18 to 65 years and newly diagnosed, with disease duration of less than 2 months. Any patient with an uncontrolled infection, another autoimmune disease, pregnancy or lactation was excluded. Diagnoses were established on the basis of clinical symptoms, serum thyroxine and TRAb, thyroid ultrasound, and orbital computed tomography. The TCR CDR3 was subjected to a first round of RT-PCR using the HTBI primer set and the Qiagen OneStep RT-PCR kit. Most expanded thyroid clonotypes (frequency above 0.001) were also detected in blood, suggesting blood repertoires may reflect thyroid immune responses. A model built on a 13 V-J signature distinguished ophthalmopathy from stable hyperthyroidism, reaching roughly 88% sensitivity and 81.08% specificity in cross-validation and 80%/75% in testing. In validation, progression to ophthalmopathy was predicted by the model with approximately 67% sensitivity and just over 72% specificity, a median of 6.5 months before onset. To identify distinguishing TCR V-J signatures, a discovery cohort of 90 to 100 patients was used, comprising some 45 with Graves' ophthalmopathy and roughly 60 with stable Graves' hyperthyroidism. Prospective prediction of ophthalmopathy was tested in an independent validation cohort of fewer than 20 hyperthyroidism patients and 15 to 17 patients who later progressed to ophthalmopathy. The approximately 100 discovery patients were divided at random into training and test sets in a 7:3 ratio. The study also compared thyroid tissue and blood T-cell repertoires from a handful of Graves' hyperthyroidism patients. After blood sampling, hyperthyroidism patients were treated with methimazole at a starting dose of 30 mg daily, and ophthalmopathy patients were treated with high-dose intravenous methylprednisolone. The libraries were constructed in a second round of multiplex PCR and then size-selected and purified. The libraries were sequenced on an Illumina HiSeq2000 using paired-end 100 bp reads. SOAPnuke was used to process the raw data, throwing out any read that contained adapters or uncalled bases, had a mean Phred below 15, or lacked an exact constant-primer or identifier match. High-quality paired reads were merged using COPE v1.2.5, and each unique nucleotide sequence was defined as a clonotype. Clonotypes were aligned to IMGT TRBV, TRBD and TRBJ reference segments using MiTCR v1.1. Only V-J combinations with frequency above 0.0001, covering roughly 99% of repertoires, were analysed. The TCS score was defined as F50 (clonal expansion) divided by E x V (chaos), with BLOSUM62-based TCRdist calculated between CDR3 peptides within each V-J. Welch's t-statistics and random forest reduced some 510 V-J features to roughly 13, which were used in a naive Bayes classifier (R e1071). No statistical method was used to fix the sample size in advance, and group allocation was not hidden from the investigators. The paper describes TCR Vbeta CDR3 sequencing of about 140 peripheral blood samples, made up of 40 to 45 ophthalmopathy patients, approximately 73 hyperthyroidism patients and 17 progressor patients.

This sequence uses TRBV11-2 and TRBJ2-5; the D gene is perhaps TRBD2, on 6 matching bases. The TCR was taken from a woman aged 18-30 years with Graves disease. Donor details come from another sample of the same person, matched by shared clones. Sequencing used peripheral blood mononuclear cells (PBMCs), obtained at new diagnosis, from a patient treated with antithyroid drugs. The DNA reads as follows: TGTGCCAGCAGCTTAGAACTAGCTGTGGAGACCCAGTACTTC. The resulting protein is CASSLELAVETQYF.